This TCR beta chain originates from a study of blood T cell repertoires in COVID-19. Across the study: Researchers got acute and convalescent COVID-19 samples from the United States, Italy and Spain.

This clone was counted between two and nine times. The CDR3 is 18 residues long. The germline gives CDR1 SGHRS, CDR2 YFSETQ. V gave up 0 bases and J gave up 9 bases, with 22 bases separating them. Here immunoSEQ multiplex PCR was the method, and the copy in TCRdb shows in-frame clones only, minus some. The table has 150,000 to 200,000 clones, about 77% seen once. The sequence was obtained from a woman in her forties or fifties with acute COVID-19. Material: PBMCs or T cells enriched from blood (not recorded which). The rearrangement links TRBV5-1 to TRBJ1-6; D not resolved. CDR3 in amino acids: CASSLEAVGVGLPSPLHF. The CDR3 region has the DNA TGCGCCAGCAGCTTGGAAGCGGTGGGAGTCGGGCTACCTTCACCCCTCCACTTT.